Listed below are T cell receptor beta chains from one sample, sequenced in a study of OX40 agonist ivuxolimab in advanced cancers. Generated by immunoSEQ multiplex PCR, the TCRdb table keeps only in-frame clones and is missing some. The data show 63,000 or so clones, just over 85% seen once. Specimen: CD4+ or CD8+ T cells sorted from blood, collected in a trial of the OX40 agonist ivuxolimab. The receptors derive from an adult with an advanced solid tumor such as melanoma, head and neck, liver or kidney cancer. The CDR3 runs from the conserved cysteine through the conserved F or W. Each record gives: V gene, clone size, J gene, D gene, CDR3 DNA, CDR3 protein. The D gene is left open where the match is weak. Clone sizes are given selectively: once, few, many, or a class where the clone is expanded.

TRBV6-1	-	TRBJ2-3	-	TGTGCCAGCAGTGATCTGGGGGGAGGCACAGATACGCAGTATTTT	CASSDLGGGTDTQYF
TRBV7-3	-	TRBJ2-1	TRBD1	TGTGCCAGCAGCCGGGGGACAGGGTCCAATGAGCAGTTCTTC	CASSRGTGSNEQFF
TRBV19	-	TRBJ1-2	TRBD1	TGTGCCAGTACCCCCATATTCGACAGGGCCGCTTGGTATGGCTACACCTTC	CASTPIFDRAAWYGYTF
TRBV15	-	TRBJ2-2	TRBD2	TGTGCCACCAGCCGCGGACTAGCGGGAGGGCCTAGTACCGGGGAGCTGTTTTTT	CATSRGLAGGPSTGELFF
TRBV29-1	-	TRBJ2-7	-	TGCAGCGTTGAAGGGCAGGGGGGGTATCGGCGCGAGCAGTACTTC	CSVEGQGGYRREQYF
TRBV9	-	TRBJ1-1	-	TGTGCCAGCAGCGTAGTACCAGGGGTGAACACTGAAGCTTTCTTT	CASSVVPGVNTEAFF
TRBV5-1	medium-sized	TRBJ1-1	TRBD1	TGCGCCAGCAGCGATACAGGGGGTACCACTGAAGCTTTCTTT	CASSDTGGTTEAFF
TRBV30	-	TRBJ2-7	TRBD1	TGTGCCTGGAGTGCGGGACAGGGGGCGAGGGAGCAGTACTTC	CAWSAGQGAREQYF
TRBV5-8	-	TRBJ2-3	-	TGTGCCAGCATGCAAAACGGGGCCCTCACCGCCCCAGATACGCAGTATTTT	CASMQNGALTAPDTQYF
TRBV6-1	once	TRBJ2-7	-	TGTGCCAGCAGTGAAGCCCTAGCCGACCACGAGCAGTACTTC	CASSEALADHEQYF
TRBV28	-	TRBJ1-1	-	TGTGCCAGCAGGGCCCCGACAGTTATGAACACTGAAGCTTTCTTT	CASRAPTVMNTEAFF
TRBV7-9	-	TRBJ1-1	TRBD1	TGTGCCAGCAGCAGAAGCCGGACAGGGAACACTGAAGCTTTCTTT	CASSRSRTGNTEAFF
TRBV6-9	-	TRBJ2-2	-	TGTGCCAGCAGTCCCCGCAGTAGACTGAACACCGGGGAGCTGTTTTTT	CASSPRSRLNTGELFF
TRBV4-1	-	TRBJ2-1	-	TGCGCCAGCAGCCCCGAGGGTACGGACTACCTTTTTTATGGGCCAGCTGAGCAGTTCTTC	CASSPEGTDYLFYGPAEQFF
TRBV10-3	-	TRBJ2-3	-	TGTGCCATCAGTGGGGAAGATACGCAGTATTTT	CAISGEDTQYF
TRBV14	-	TRBJ2-5	-	TGTGCCAGCAGCCAAGGCCTAGCGATTATTCAAGAGACCCAGTACTTC	CASSQGLAIIQETQYF
TRBV19	-	TRBJ1-5	-	TGTGCCAGTAGGGGTCAGTGGGGACAGCCCCAGCATTTT	CASRGQWGQPQHF
TRBV7-3	few	TRBJ1-1	-	TGTGCCAGCAGCCCCCGGGTGGGGCGGGACACTGAAGCTTTCTTT	CASSPRVGRDTEAFF
TRBV6-1	-	TRBJ2-7	TRBD1	TGTGCCAGCAGCTGGGACAGGCGTTACACCTACGAGCAGTACTTC	CASSWDRRYTYEQYF
TRBV20-1	-	TRBJ2-1	TRBD2	TGCAGTGCTGAGACTAGCCTTGAGCAGTTCTTC	CSAETSLEQFF
TRBV19	-	TRBJ2-3	-	TGTGCCAGTAGTATCCGAGGAACAGGGACCCCAGATACGCAGTATTTT	CASSIRGTGTPDTQYF
TRBV18	-	TRBJ2-7	-	TGTGCCAGCTCACCAAAAAAGAGCTACGAGCAGTACTTC	CASSPKKSYEQYF
TRBV7-3	-	TRBJ2-2	-	TGTGCCAGCAGCTTCGGCAGCACTACCGGGGAGCTGTTTTTT	CASSFGSTTGELFF
TRBV7-9	-	TRBJ2-7	-	TGTGCCAGCAGCTTAGCCAGCGACAGCAACGAGCAGTACTTC	CASSLASDSNEQYF
TRBV29-1	-	TRBJ1-1	-	TGCAGCGTTGAGGGGCGGTACAACACTGAAGCTTTCTTT	CSVEGRYNTEAFF
TRBV5-1	-	TRBJ2-7	-	TGCGCCAGCAGCCCGGACAAGTCCTACGAGCAGTACTTC	CASSPDKSYEQYF
TRBV2	-	TRBJ1-5	-	TGTGCCAGCAGTGATAACGGGGATGGCAATCAGCCCCAGCATTTT	CASSDNGDGNQPQHF
TRBV4-1	-	TRBJ1-2	TRBD1	TGCGCCAGCAGCCCCCCGGGACAGGGGGCGTTTGGCTACACCTTC	CASSPPGQGAFGYTF
TRBV7-9	-	TRBJ1-5	-	TGTGCCAGCAGCTCGCGGGACACTTATCAGCCCCAGCATTTT	CASSSRDTYQPQHF
TRBV30	once	TRBJ1-2	-	TGTGCCTGGAGTTCTCCGGGGGGGAACTATGGCTACACCTTC	CAWSSPGGNYGYTF
TRBV4-1	-	TRBJ1-5	-	TGCGCCAGCAGCCAAGAGGGTCCTCAGCCCCAGCATTTT	CASSQEGPQPQHF
TRBV18	once	TRBJ2-1	TRBD2	TGTGCCAGCTCACCACCTAGCGGGAGGGCCCTCGATGAGCAGTTCTTC	CASSPPSGRALDEQFF
TRBV7-3	-	TRBJ2-7	TRBD2	TGTGCCAGCAGCTTATACGGGGCTAGCGGGAGCCAGTACTTC	CASSLYGASGSQYF
TRBV5-8	-	TRBJ2-3	TRBD2	TGTGCCAGCAACCCTAATGGTCTAGCGGTCACAGATACGCAGTATTTT	CASNPNGLAVTDTQYF
TRBV30	-	TRBJ1-1	-	TGTGCCTGGAGTGCCATCAAGCGGGCGACGGTGAACACTGAAGCTTTCTTT	CAWSAIKRATVNTEAFF
TRBV14	-	TRBJ1-1	TRBD1	TGTGCCAGCAGTCCGCAAGGACAGGGCGAAGCTTTCTTT	CASSPQGQGEAFF
TRBV19	-	TRBJ2-7	TRBD2	TGTGCCAGTAGTGCCTCAGGCACTAGCGGGATCTACGAGCAGTACTTC	CASSASGTSGIYEQYF
TRBV27	-	TRBJ2-5	-	TGTGCCAGCAGTCACGGGACTCTGCAAGAGACCCAGTACTTC	CASSHGTLQETQYF
TRBV6-6	-	TRBJ2-2	-	TGTGCCAGCAGTACCCGGCTCAGCACCGGGGAGCTGTTTTTT	CASSTRLSTGELFF
TRBV6-6	-	TRBJ2-2	TRBD1	TGTGCCAGTAAGACAGGGACCACCGGGGAGCTGTTTTTT	CASKTGTTGELFF
TRBV14	-	TRBJ2-7	-	TGTGCCAGCAGCCAGACAGGCTACGAGCAGTACTTC	CASSQTGYEQYF
TRBV5-1	-	TRBJ1-1	-	TGCGCCAGCAGCTTGGTCTGGGGAGGCGTGAACACTGAAGCTTTCTTT	CASSLVWGGVNTEAFF
TRBV9	once	TRBJ2-2	-	TGTGCCAGCAGCGCATCTACGGGCAAGGGTTCAGGGGAGCTGTTTTTT	CASSASTGKGSGELFF
TRBV7-9	-	TRBJ2-6	-	TGTGCCAGCAGCTTACTGGGGGGCGCAGAGGGGGCCAACGTCCTGACTTTC	CASSLLGGAEGANVLTF
TRBV2	-	TRBJ2-5	-	TGTGCCAGCAGTATCCTTTTCGGGACACCCCACCAAGAGACCCAGTACTTC	CASSILFGTPHQETQYF